This entry lists 25 T cell receptor beta chains sequenced from one sample in a study of T cell responses to AZD1222 COVID-19 vaccine. Data came from immunoSEQ multiplex PCR; TCRdb stores just in-frame clones and leaves some out. The sample yields roughly 84,000 clones, around 85% seen once. The sequences come from peripheral blood, collected 28 days after the second AZD1222 dose. The receptors come from an adult who received the AZD1222 COVID-19 vaccine.

Comment on this clone: Relative to the germline gene, one junction end is altered; a read error may explain this. The chain recombines TRBV7-2 with TRBJ2-2, with D tentatively TRBD1 (5 bases). The CDR3 has 14 residues. The germline CDR1 and CDR2 sequences are SGHTA and FQGNSA. The CDR3 spells CASSYQGNTGQLFF. In DNA form, the CDR3 reads TGTGCCAGCAGCTATCAGGGTAACACCGGGCAGCTGTTTTTT.

This rearrangement joins TRBV19 to TRBJ2-2; D remains unclear. V was pared by 8 bases and J by 1 base, with 11 bases between. This CDR3 spans 14 amino acids. Germline CDR1 LNHDA, CDR2 SQIVND (reference sequence). CDR3 region: CASSPGLNTGELFF. In nucleotides, the CDR3 is TGTGCCAGTTCGCCGGGCCTGAACACCGGGGAGCTGTTTTTT.

The V and J genes are TRBV7-9 and TRBJ2-1, with D possibly TRBD2 on 6 matching bases. Trimming took 7 bases from V and 7 from J, leaving 17 bases between them. The CDR3 runs 14 residues. The V gene's germline CDR1 is SEHNR and CDR2 FQNEAQ (reference sequence). The CDR3 DNA reads TGTGCCAGCATAGGAGACGGGGGTGGGAATGAGCAGTTCTTC. It yields the protein CASIGDGGGNEQFF.

The rearrangement uses TRBV6-6 and TRBJ1-5; weak D call: TRBD1 (5 bases). V shed 4 bases and J shed 3 bases, with 10 bases lying between them. CDR3 length: 14 residues. The germline V gene encodes CDR1 MNHNY and CDR2 SVGAGI (reference sequence). The CDR3 region is CASSLQEINQPQHF. In nucleotides, the CDR3 is TGTGCCAGCAGTTTACAGGAAATCAATCAGCCCCAGCATTTT.

This clone appeared once. The chain is built from TRBV19 and TRBJ2-1, with a possible D match to TRBD1 (6 bases). The CDR3 runs to 16 residues. Germline V gene lookup returns CDR1 LNHDA and CDR2 SQIVND (reference sequence). Trimming pared 4 bases from V and 2 bases from J, leaving 15 bases between. CDR3: CASSRSYQGTYNEQFF. The CDR3 region has the DNA TGTGCCAGTAGTAGAAGTTACCAGGGGACCTACAATGAGCAGTTCTTC.

V is TRBV19 and J is TRBJ1-5, with D possibly matching TRBD1 (5 bases). The CDR3 is made up of 17 amino acids. Germline CDR1 is LNHDA and CDR2 is SQIVND (reference sequence). Trimming pared 0 bases from V and 2 bases from J, leaving 14 bases between. The DNA of the CDR3 is TGTGCCAGTAGTATAGACGCAGGGCCCCAGGGCAATCAGCCCCAGCATTTT. Translation gives CASSIDAGPQGNQPQHF.

The gene calls are TRBV12-3 or TRBV12-4 and TRBJ1-1; 7 bases fit TRBD1. CDR3 length: 13 amino acids. With V trimmed by 6 bases and J by 5 bases, 6 bases remained unmatched. This CDR3 is CASRRTGATEAFF. The CDR3, as DNA: TGTGCCAGCAGACGAACAGGGGCGACTGAAGCTTTCTTT.

Here the CDR3 reads CASKQRTGQETQYF. CDR3 in DNA: TGTGCCAGCAAGCAAAGGACAGGGCAAGAGACCCAGTACTTC. This sequence joins TRBV2 and TRBJ2-5; TRBD1 agrees at 8 bases. CDR1 is SNHLY and CDR2 is FYNNEI in the germline V gene. V lost 7 bases to trimming and J lost 2 bases; unmatched junction nucleotides: 6. The CDR3 extends over 14 amino acids.

For this clone: The junction differs from germline at one of its ends, possibly a read error. The gene calls are TRBV7-7 and TRBJ2-7; the match to TRBD2 covers 9 bases. Germline V gene sequence: CDR1 SSHAT, CDR2 FNYEAQ (reference sequence). This CDR3 has 16 residues. The CDR3 DNA follows: TGTGCTAGCAGCTCTAGCGGGAAAACTGCCACCTACGAGCAGTACTTC. Its translation: CASSSSGKTATYEQYF.

The CDR3 sequence is CASSYRASGGASTDTQYF. CDR3 bases: TGTGCCAGCAGTTACAGGGCTAGCGGGGGGGCTAGCACAGATACGCAGTATTTT. This sequence joins TRBV6-2 or TRBV6-3 and TRBJ2-3, with 12 bases matching TRBD2. V was pared by 2 bases and J by 0 bases, with 6 bases of the junction left unmatched. The CDR3 contains 18 residues. CDR1 is MNHEY, CDR2 SVGEGT, per germline.

Here the CDR3 DNA reads TGTGCCAGCGGGAGGGAGTTCTGGACAACCGGGGGTTATAGCAATCAGCCCCAGCATTTT. It yields the protein CASGREFWTTGGYSNQPQHF. The rearrangement uses TRBV27 and TRBJ1-5, with a possible D match to TRBD1 (5 bases). Germline loops: CDR1 MNHEY, CDR2 SMNVEV (reference sequence). V lost 8 bases to trimming and J lost 0 bases, with 29 bases between them. This CDR3 comprises 20 residues.

The chain employs TRBV6-5 and TRBJ2-2; D call uncertain. Germline V CDR1 and CDR2: MNHEY, SVGAGI. The V and J ends lost 10 bases and 5 bases respectively, with 17 bases between them. This CDR3 is built from 14 residues. CDR3 sequence reads: CATRRTLGTGELFF. CDR3 DNA: TGTGCCACCAGAAGAACCTTGGGGACCGGGGAGCTGTTTTTT.

This rearrangement joins TRBV6-2 or TRBV6-3 to TRBJ1-2, with 9 bases lining up with TRBD1. The CDR3 sequence is 16 residues long. The germline gives CDR1 MNHEY, CDR2 SVGEGT. V dropped 2 bases and J dropped 2; count of bases not matched to a gene: 6. The DNA for the CDR3 is TGTGCCAGCAGTTACCCTACCGGGACAGGGAACTATGGCTACACCTTC. Translated, it gives CASSYPTGTGNYGYTF.

This clone was counted once. V and J are TRBV23-1 and TRBJ1-4; TRBD1 matches at 8 bases. TRBV23-1 is marked as an open reading frame, function uncertain. V was pared by 0 bases and J by 5 bases, with 8 bases of the junction left unmatched. The CDR3 loop spans 17 amino acids. CDR3 sequence reads: CASSQSLRTGLNEKLFF. Here the CDR3 DNA reads TGCGCCAGCAGTCAATCATTGCGGACAGGGCTAAATGAAAAACTGTTTTTT.

The chain joins TRBV28 to TRBJ1-2; TRBD1 aligns across 9 bases. In germline, CDR1 is MDHEN, CDR2 SYDVKM. The CDR3 runs to 14 residues. Unmatched junction bases numbered 6, after V lost 5 bases and J lost 5 bases. In DNA, the CDR3 is TGTGCCAGCAGTCCCCATGACAGGGGGTATGGCTACACCTTC. It yields the protein CASSPHDRGYGYTF.

This clone occurred a few times. The chain has TRBV28 and TRBJ2-6; tentatively, D is TRBD1 (6 bases). V lost 5 bases to trimming and J lost 1 base, with 9 bases between them. Germline values: CDR1 MDHEN, CDR2 SYDVKM. The CDR3 loop spans 15 amino acids. The CDR3 nucleotides are TGTGCCAGCAGTGCACAGGGTTCTGGGGCCAACGTCCTGACTTTC. Translating gives CASSAQGSGANVLTF.

V and J are TRBV28 and TRBJ1-2; D possibly corresponds to TRBD1 (6 bases). CDR1 and CDR2 from the germline V gene are MDHEN and SYDVKM. Trimming pared 2 bases from V and 6 bases from J, leaving 16 bases between. The CDR3 spans 15 residues. The CDR3 coding sequence is TGTGCCAGCAGTTTAAGTACAGGGATCGGCCATGGCTACACCTTC. The encoded protein is CASSLSTGIGHGYTF.

This chain joins TRBV29-1 and TRBJ1-3; TRBD1 is a possible D gene (5 bases). The CDR3 covers 15 residues. V lost 4 bases to trimming and J lost 4 bases, with 17 bases between them. In germline, CDR1 is SQVTM, CDR2 ANQGSEA. The CDR3 region is CSVVKGSRTGNTIYF. As DNA, the CDR3 is TGCAGCGTTGTGAAGGGGTCGCGAACGGGAAACACCATATATTTT.

The chain employs TRBV7-3 and TRBJ2-7; no definite D call. Trimming pared 5 bases from V and 3 bases from J, leaving 11 bases between. Germline lookup yields CDR1 SGHTA and CDR2 FQGTGA. CDR3 length: 13 residues. As DNA, the CDR3 is TGTGCCAGCAGCCCCGACGGGTACTACGAGCAGTACTTC. Translating it yields CASSPDGYYEQYF.

The chain links TRBV5-1 to TRBJ1-1, with TRBD1 matching 8 bases. Germline V CDR1 and CDR2: SGHRS, YFSETQ. This CDR3 contains 14 residues. V lost 6 bases and J lost 2; bases outside the gene matches: 6. For the CDR3, the DNA is TGCGCCAGCACCGCCAGGGGGCTTAACACTGAAGCTTTCTTT. It encodes CASTARGLNTEAFF.

Concerning this clone: The same CDR3 is also encoded by other DNA sequences in this sample. J is TRBJ1-1 and V is TRBV7-8, with a tentative D call TRBD1 (5 bases). CDR1 is SGHVS, CDR2 FQNEAQ, per germline. The CDR3 runs to 13 residues. Between the trimmed V and J ends, which lost 5 bases and 2 bases, there was a span of 9 bases. The CDR3 region has the DNA TGTGCCAGCAGCCTTCAGGGTAACACTGAAGCTTTCTTT. Its translation: CASSLQGNTEAFF.

Turning to this clone: The junction departs from the called germline gene at one end, perhaps through a read error. The V and J genes are TRBV28 and TRBJ2-3; 15 bases match TRBD2. This CDR3 is 17 amino acids long. Germline loops: CDR1 MDHEN, CDR2 SYDVKM. CDR3 in DNA: TGTGCCAGCAGTCTATGGACTAGCGGGAGGGTTATGAATACGCAGTATTTT. Protein: CASSLWTSGRVMNTQYF.

This clone was detected once. This chain uses TRBV6-2 or TRBV6-3 with TRBJ2-2, with 9 bases fitting TRBD1. This CDR3 is 15 amino acids long. Germline lookup yields CDR1 MNHEY and CDR2 SVGEGT. V gave up 6 bases and J gave up 5 bases; unmatched junction bases: 7. The CDR3 sequence: CASSRDRAKTGELFF. Here the CDR3 DNA reads TGTGCCAGCAGCCGGGACAGGGCAAAAACCGGGGAGCTGTTTTTT.

The V and J genes are TRBV19 and TRBJ2-2; maybe TRBD2 (7 bases). V was shortened by 3 bases and J by 6 bases, with 11 bases between the two germline ends. Germline loops: CDR1 LNHDA, CDR2 SQIVND (reference sequence). The CDR3 is 14 residues long. Written as DNA, the CDR3 is TGTGCCAGTAGTATGCGGGGGCGATCCGGGGAGCTGTTTTTT. Translating it yields CASSMRGRSGELFF.

The chain combines TRBV19 with TRBJ1-5; the match to TRBD1 covers 9 bases. This CDR3 is 15 amino acids long. Germline CDR1 LNHDA, CDR2 SQIVND (reference sequence). Germline trimming cut 5 bases from V and 4 bases from J; bases unmatched to any gene: 6. The CDR3: CASSPRTGENQPQHF. CDR3 nucleotide sequence: TGTGCCAGTAGTCCCCGGACAGGGGAGAATCAGCCCCAGCATTTT. The variable domain in full, with the rest retrieved from reference TRBV19 and TRBJ1-5, is DGGITQSPKYLFRKEGQNVTLSCEQNLNHDAMYWYRQDPGQGLRLIYYSQIVNDFQKGDIAEGYSVSREKKESFPLTVTSAQKNPTAFYLCASSPRTGENQPQHFGDGTRLSIL.